These T cell receptor beta chains were read from a single sample in a study of CD8 T cells in ankylosing spondylitis. Using its own MiXCR run on the 5' RACE reads, TCRdb lists one record per CDR3 protein. The sample yields some 140,000 distinct CDR3 sequences, more than 7% seen once. The sample consisted of synovial fluid, either unsorted or a sorted T cell fraction (not recorded which). These receptors originate from a male donor with ankylosing spondylitis. The CDR3 runs from the conserved cysteine through the conserved F or W. D genes are given only for firm matches. Size is omitted from some rows. Given values are once, few, many or a class for expanded clones.

abundance,v_gene,d_gene,j_gene,CDR3aa,CDR3nt
many,TRBV27,-,TRBJ2-7,CASSYIPSGLIGEQYF,TGTGCCAGCAGTTATATCCCCTCGGGGCTGATCGGCGAGCAGTACTTC
-,TRBV6-4,-,TRBJ1-1,CASSDPGLITEAFF,TGTGCCAGCAGTGACCCGGGACTGATCACTGAAGCTTTCTTT
-,TRBV5-1,-,TRBJ2-1,CASSSEPGNEQFF,TGCGCCAGCAGCTCGGAACCCGGGAATGAGCAGTTCTTC
-,TRBV12-5,-,TRBJ2-3,CASGLVADGKTGSTDTQYF,TGTGCTAGTGGTTTGGTAGCGGACGGAAAAACTGGTAGCACAGATACGCAGTATTTT
many,TRBV28,-,TRBJ2-7,CATIDSKSSVPTYEQYF,TGTGCCACCATTGACAGTAAATCCTCCGTACCTACCTACGAGCAGTACTTC
many,TRBV12-3/TRBV12-4,-,TRBJ2-2,CASSLEVAGELFF,TGTGCCAGCAGTTTAGAGGTGGCCGGGGAGCTGTTTTTT
-,TRBV2,-,TRBJ2-7,CASSVVEQYF,TGTGCCAGCAGTGTCGTGGAGCAGTACTTC
many,TRBV12-3/TRBV12-4,-,TRBJ2-7,CASSRSGTHSYEQYF,TGTGCCAGCAGCCGATCCGGGACACACTCCTACGAGCAGTACTTC
-,TRBV20-1,TRBD2,TRBJ2-5,CSASRAGSGGTQYF,TGCAGTGCTAGTAGAGCTGGGAGCGGGGGAACCCAGTACTTC
-,TRBV7-2,-,TRBJ1-3,CASSIDRFEGNTIYF,TGTGCCAGCAGCATAGACAGGTTCGAAGGAAACACCATATATTTT
-,TRBV20-1,-,TRBJ1-5,CSASEAANNQPQHF,TGCAGTGCTAGTGAGGCAGCAAACAATCAGCCCCAGCATTTT
few,TRBV5-1,-,TRBJ2-5,CASSLILGDQETQYF,TGCGCCAGCAGCTTGATATTGGGAGATCAAGAGACCCAGTACTTC
-,TRBV20-1,TRBD2,TRBJ2-7,CSARSRSSGSRREQYF,TGCAGTGCTAGGTCGAGGAGCAGCGGGAGTCGGCGCGAGCAGTACTTC
many,TRBV29-1,TRBD1,TRBJ1-1,CSVEGQANTEAFF,TGCAGCGTTGAGGGACAGGCCAACACTGAAGCTTTCTTT
-,TRBV27,TRBD1,TRBJ1-1,CASSPLGQGAEAFF,TGTGCCAGCAGTCCCCTCGGACAGGGCGCTGAAGCTTTCTTT
many,TRBV4-2,-,TRBJ1-2,CASEGTSQGGYTF,TGTGCCAGCGAGGGGACTTCCCAAGGTGGCTACACCTTC
few,TRBV11-2,-,TRBJ2-2,CASSQPGQSRTGELFF,TGTGCCAGCAGCCAACCGGGACAAAGTCGGACCGGGGAGCTGTTTTTT
many,TRBV20-1,TRBD2,TRBJ2-7,CSALKLAGGVYEQYF,TGCAGTGCTTTAAAGCTAGCGGGAGGAGTTTACGAGCAGTACTTC
-,TRBV2,-,TRBJ1-2,CASSARALKGGYTF,TGTGCCAGCAGTGCCCGGGCCCTCAAGGGTGGCTACACCTTC
-,TRBV4-3,TRBD2,TRBJ2-3,CASSQILAGTLTDTQYF,TGCGCCAGCAGCCAGATCCTAGCGGGGACCCTCACAGATACGCAGTATTTT
many,TRBV12-3/TRBV12-4,TRBD1,TRBJ1-6,CASSFWGDRRSPLHF,TGTGCCAGCAGTTTTTGGGGGGACAGAAGGTCACCCCTCCACTTT
many,TRBV6-2/TRBV6-3,TRBD2,TRBJ2-5,CAVGGQETQYF,TGTGCCGTGGGAGGGCAAGAGACCCAGTACTTC
many,TRBV27,-,TRBJ1-2,CASSRTDNSYGYTF,TGTGCCAGCAGCCGGACAGACAATTCCTATGGCTACACCTTC
-,TRBV7-2,-,TRBJ2-5,CASSLVSWGETQYF,TGTGCCAGCAGCTTAGTGAGTTGGGGAGAGACCCAGTACTTC
many,TRBV5-1,-,TRBJ2-3,CASRRTQSTDTQYF,TGCGCCAGCAGACGGACCCAGAGCACAGATACGCAGTATTTT
-,TRBV6-5,TRBD2,TRBJ2-1,CASSYIGTSGRYEQFF,TGTGCCAGCAGTTACATCGGGACTAGCGGGAGATATGAGCAGTTCTTC
many,TRBV6-2/TRBV6-3,TRBD2,TRBJ2-1,CASRREGGGEQFF,TGTGCCAGTAGACGGGAGGGCGGGGGTGAGCAGTTCTTC
-,TRBV5-8,-,TRBJ1-4,CAMSPGGTNEKLFF,TGTGCCATGAGTCCTGGGGGAACTAATGAAAAACTGTTTTTT
-,TRBV29-1,-,TRBJ1-1,CVGGDTEAFF,TGCGTTGGAGGGGACACTGAAGCTTTCTTT
-,TRBV7-6,-,TRBJ1-5,CASSLENNQPQHF,TGTGCCAGCAGCTTAGAGAACAATCAGCCCCAGCATTTT
-,TRBV7-9,-,TRBJ1-1,CASSQGIWRDTEAFF,TGTGCCAGCAGCCAAGGTATTTGGCGGGACACTGAAGCTTTCTTT
few,TRBV7-9,-,TRBJ1-2,CASSTGANYGYTF,TGTGCCAGCAGCACTGGAGCTAACTATGGCTACACCTTC
many,TRBV6-2/TRBV6-3,-,TRBJ2-4,CASSHRSIRGIQYF,TGTGCCAGCAGTCATCGCTCCATCCGTGGCATTCAGTACTTC
many,TRBV4-3,TRBD2,TRBJ2-3,CASSQGLAGLDTQYF,TGCGCCAGCAGCCAAGGACTAGCGGGACTCGATACGCAGTATTTT
many,TRBV5-1,TRBD2,TRBJ2-1,CASSLDFAGAYNEQFF,TGCGCCAGCAGCTTAGACTTCGCGGGGGCCTACAATGAGCAGTTCTTC
few,TRBV5-1,-,TRBJ2-3,CASRRGTSTDTQYF,TGCGCCAGCAGACGGGGGACTAGCACAGATACGCAGTATTTT
few,TRBV20-1,-,TRBJ2-3,CSAPSPGDTQYF,TGCAGTGCCCCGAGCCCGGGGGATACGCAGTATTTT
few,TRBV11-3,TRBD2,TRBJ2-3,CASSPGLAGSTDTQYF,TGTGCCAGCAGCCCTGGACTAGCGGGGAGCACAGATACGCAGTATTTT
many,TRBV11-1,-,TRBJ2-1,CASSLRRIYNEQFF,TGTGCCAGCAGCTTACGACGGATTTACAATGAGCAGTTCTTC
few,TRBV20-1,-,TRBJ1-2,CSASPRADLYGYTF,TGCAGTGCTAGCCCCCGGGCCGACTTATATGGCTACACCTTC
-,TRBV16,-,TRBJ2-5,CASSQWRYQETQYF,TGTGCCAGCAGCCAATGGAGGTACCAAGAGACCCAGTACTTC
many,TRBV18,-,TRBJ1-6,CASSPRGIRIGNSPLHF,TGTGCCAGCTCACCAAGAGGTATCAGGATAGGTAATTCACCCCTCCACTTT